The rows below give T cell receptor beta chains drawn from one sample of a study of cytomegalovirus exposure and HLA in healthy donors. The data were produced by immunoSEQ multiplex PCR, yet TCRdb's version contains in-frame clones alone and is incomplete. The data contain 200,000 to 250,000 clones, roughly 88% of them singletons. Sequencing was carried out using PBMCs. The receptors come from a woman in her 30s in good health and CMV-seropositive. The conserved cysteine and the conserved F or W are not part of the CDR3 here. The size field is filled for only some rows; it gives once, few, many or a size class.

v_call	clone_size	j_call	cdr3_aa
TRBV29-1	.	TRBJ1-1	SAPQPGSLNTEAF
TRBV13	.	TRBJ1-1	ASSVRGPQAEAF
TRBV27	.	TRBJ2-5	ASSLRGPTGLAGAEWFKETQY
TRBV6-5	.	TRBJ2-7	ASMWQRDSYEQY
TRBV15	.	TRBJ1-1	ATSMAAEAF
TRBV5-1	.	TRBJ1-3	ASSTGQGAVTIY
TRBV7-9	few	TRBJ2-5	ASSRAGVGETQY
TRBV4-1	.	TRBJ2-7	ASSQGDRGSGGSYEQY
TRBV4-1	.	TRBJ1-1	ASSQIGYTEAF
TRBV2	few	TRBJ1-3	ASSEGRGSGNTIY
TRBV9	once	TRBJ1-1	ASSVGLGHSNTEAF
TRBV2	.	TRBJ1-1	ASSEFWAEATEAF
TRBV11-3	.	TRBJ1-2	ASSLSSGGYGYT
TRBV10-3	.	TRBJ2-7	AISAPADSLSYEQY
TRBV29-1	once	TRBJ2-1	SVIKGTSYNEQF
TRBV29-1	.	TRBJ1-1	SVETGGTEAF
TRBV30	once	TRBJ2-2	AWSVRLAGDTGELF
TRBV2	.	TRBJ1-2	ASSARQASSGYT
TRBV19	.	TRBJ2-3	ASSMTASTDTQY
TRBV5-1	.	TRBJ2-3	ASSLGRGSTDTQY
TRBV6-5	.	TRBJ1-2	ASSYQGQGANGYT
TRBV27	.	TRBJ2-1	ASGDLPQF
TRBV5-6	.	TRBJ2-3	ASSATGSMDTQY
TRBV10-1	few	TRBJ2-2	ASNRPGRVHTGELF
TRBV30	.	TRBJ2-7	AWTVAGGLAEQY
TRBV6-5	.	TRBJ2-1	ASSSFRGDNEQF
TRBV11-3	.	TRBJ2-7	ASSIAGQDYEQY
TRBV7-9	many	TRBJ1-2	ASSYGGTGGYGYT
TRBV11-3	many	TRBJ1-2	ASSLAWAERDYT
TRBV28	.	TRBJ2-4	ASSSWMAKNIQY
TRBV29-1	.	TRBJ1-2	SVKDSSLGYGYT
TRBV25-1	.	TRBJ2-1	ASSEWRSGAYNEQF
TRBV28	.	TRBJ2-4	ASSLAARRNIQY
TRBV15	few	TRBJ2-1	ATSRSRLAGEASYNEQF
TRBV6-5	.	TRBJ2-6	ASSARSSGANVLT
TRBV13	.	TRBJ2-7	ASSSGMNEQY
TRBV6-5	.	TRBJ1-2	ARGRSYGYT
TRBV29-1	.	TRBJ1-2	SSREGGGGNYGYT
TRBV27	.	TRBJ2-1	ASSLMGRLNEQF
TRBV9	few	TRBJ2-1	ASSASPARGNEQF
TRBV5-6	.	TRBJ1-2	ASSLGAGGNYGYT
TRBV7-2	few	TRBJ2-3	ASSPRGDTQY
TRBV27	.	TRBJ2-3	ASSLYPLRGTSTDTQY
TRBV4-2	.	TRBJ2-1	ASSQDPAGGYNEQF
TRBV4-1	.	TRBJ1-2	ASSQVGQGSGYT
TRBV11-3	.	TRBJ1-1	ASSLGLAEAF
TRBV30	.	TRBJ2-2	AARPSGDTGELF
TRBV27	.	TRBJ2-7	ASSPQSGRGDEQY
TRBV9	.	TRBJ1-1	ASSEITQVAF